This is a list of T cell receptor beta chains from one sample in a study of molecular identifiers for immune sequencing clone quantification. TCRdb itself ran the PCR reads through MiXCR, one entry per CDR3 protein. The data contain approximately 550,000 distinct CDR3 sequences, 20% to 25% of them singletons. Sequenced material: naive CD8+ T cells from blood, with Jurkat cell RNA spiked in. Receptor source: a human donor in good health. Some libraries in this study had Jurkat cell RNA spiked in. CDR3s include the opening cysteine and the closing phenylalanine or tryptophan. The D gene is left open where the match is weak. Expanded clones are given a class, and other clones once, few, many or no size at all.

size	J	D	V	DNA	CDR3
few	TRBJ2-1	TRBD2	TRBV5-1	TGCGCCAGCACTTCTAGCGGAAACAATGAGCAGTTCTTC	CASTSSGNNEQFF
many	TRBJ2-2	NA	TRBV5-1	TGCGCCAGCAGCTTGGGGACGGGGACCGGGGAGCTGTTTTTT	CASSLGTGTGELFF
NA	TRBJ2-5	NA	TRBV2	TGTGCCAGCAGTTCCGGGAGAATCATGGCCCAAGAGACCCAGTACTTC	CASSSGRIMAQETQYF
NA	TRBJ2-2	NA	TRBV7-2	TGTGCCAGCAGCTTAGTTAGCGGCGCGAACACCGGGGAGCTGTTTTTT	CASSLVSGANTGELFF
many	TRBJ2-7	NA	TRBV20-1	TGCAGTGCTAGAGATCGGGAAGGGGATCCCTACGAGCAGTACTTC	CSARDREGDPYEQYF
many	TRBJ1-1	NA	TRBV6-6	TGTGCCAGCAGTTCTCCGGGATGGGGGCGGAATACTGAAGCTTTCTTT	CASSSPGWGRNTEAFF
many	TRBJ1-4	NA	TRBV7-6	TGTGCCAGCAGCTTATCGTCCTACCACGCTAATGAAAAACTGTTTTTT	CASSLSSYHANEKLFF
many	TRBJ2-7	TRBD2	TRBV20-1	TGCAGTGCTAGAGAGACGACTAGCAGTACCTACGAGCAGTACTTC	CSARETTSSTYEQYF
many	TRBJ2-5	NA	TRBV3-1	TGTGCCAGCAGGGGCACGGTCAAGGGGGAAGTGACCCAGTACTTC	CASRGTVKGEVTQYF
NA	TRBJ1-1	NA	TRBV5-6	TGTGCCAGCAGCTTGGCTCCGGGGATAGGGACTGAAGCTTTCTTT	CASSLAPGIGTEAFF
many	TRBJ2-7	TRBD1	TRBV6-2/TRBV6-3	TGTGCCAGCGCCCCGGGACAGGTTTACGAGCAGTACTTC	CASAPGQVYEQYF
NA	TRBJ1-1	NA	TRBV7-9	TGTGCCAGCAGCTTAATCGGCGGATACACTGAAGCTTTCTTT	CASSLIGGYTEAFF
NA	TRBJ1-1	NA	TRBV19	TGTGCCAGTAGTATAGACTCGTTGGACATGGCGAACACTGAAGCTTTCTTT	CASSIDSLDMANTEAFF
many	TRBJ1-5	NA	TRBV5-5	TGTGCCAGCAGCTTGATGGAGAATCAGCCCCAGCATTTT	CASSLMENQPQHF
NA	TRBJ2-3	NA	TRBV12-5	TGTGCTAGTGGTTTGGACACCCGCACAGATACGCAGTATTTT	CASGLDTRTDTQYF
many	TRBJ1-5	NA	TRBV28	TGTGCCAGCAGTTTTCGCGGACTTACCTTTGACCAGCATTTT	CASSFRGLTFDQHF
few	TRBJ2-7	NA	TRBV4-1	TGCGCCAGCAGCCAACGGCAGGACTACGAGCAGTACTTC	CASSQRQDYEQYF
few	TRBJ2-1	TRBD2	TRBV4-3	TGCGCCAGCAGCCAAGAGGTCCGGGGACTAGCACTCTACAATGAGCAGTTCTTC	CASSQEVRGLALYNEQFF
NA	TRBJ1-2	NA	TRBV29-1	TGCAGCGTTGACGCAGGGGACACGAACTATGGCTACACCTTC	CSVDAGDTNYGYTF
many	TRBJ1-5	TRBD1	TRBV28	TGTGCCAGCAGTTGGGACAGGGGGCCGGGCAATCAGCCCCAGCATTTT	CASSWDRGPGNQPQHF